A single sample is the source of the 2 T cell receptor beta chains below, sequenced in a study of cytotoxic CD8 clonotypes in ibrutinib-treated CLL. The method was immunoSEQ multiplex PCR; TCRdb's version includes in-frame clones alone and lacks a portion of them. The sample contains 20,000 to 30,000 clones, more than 65% of which appear only once. The sequencing used PBMCs, collected after 12 months of ibrutinib treatment. All receptors derive from a human donor with chronic lymphocytic leukemia.

This chain connects TRBV19 to TRBJ1-2; tentative D call: TRBD1 (6 bases). The germline V and J ends were trimmed by 1 base and 7 bases, with 13 bases remaining between them. The germline V gene has CDR1 LNHDA and CDR2 SQIVND (reference sequence). The CDR3 has 14 residues. The CDR3 bases are TGTGCCAGTAGTATAGTTACAGGGTCGACTGGCTACACCTTC. Protein product: CASSIVTGSTGYTF.

J is TRBJ2-5 and V is TRBV6-5, with TRBD1 matching over 8 bases. After removal of 5 bases from V and 4 bases from J, the junction contained 6 bases not matched to a gene. The CDR3 consists of 14 residues. In germline, CDR1 is MNHEY, CDR2 SVGAGI. The CDR3 is CASSLGQGRETQYF. CDR3 DNA sequence: TGTGCCAGCAGTCTTGGACAGGGACGAGAGACCCAGTACTTC.